These T cell receptor beta chains were read from a single sample in a study of blood T cell repertoires in COVID-19. Clones were read by immunoSEQ multiplex PCR, and TCRdb kept only the in-frame ones, dropping some. The sample yields fewer than 80,000 clones, approximately 86% seen once. The sequencing input was peripheral blood. These receptors all stem from a man between 65 and 85 years old with acute or convalescent COVID-19. The CDR3 runs from the conserved cysteine through the conserved F or W. A D gene is named only where the DNA matches it firmly. Some rows mark clone size as missing; the rest say once, few, many or name a class of expanded clone.

d_call: NA
v_call: TRBV19
clone_size: NA
j_call: TRBJ1-2
cdr3_nt: TGTGCCAGTACCACCTCTGGCAGGGAAGGCTACACCTTC
cdr3_aa: CASTTSGREGYTF

d_call: TRBD1
v_call: TRBV5-6
clone_size: NA
j_call: TRBJ1-2
cdr3_nt: TGTGCCAGCAGCTTACGTTCGGGACAGCTAAACTATGGCTACACCTTC
cdr3_aa: CASSLRSGQLNYGYTF

d_call: TRBD1
v_call: TRBV5-1
clone_size: NA
j_call: TRBJ1-1
cdr3_nt: TGCGCCAGCAGCGGACAGGGTTTGAGCACTGAAGCTTTCTTT
cdr3_aa: CASSGQGLSTEAFF

d_call: NA
v_call: TRBV10-1
clone_size: NA
j_call: TRBJ2-7
cdr3_nt: TGCGCCAGCAGTGAGCTTGGAAAACGAGGGAGGATCTACGAGCAGTACTTC
cdr3_aa: CASSELGKRGRIYEQYF

d_call: NA
v_call: TRBV9
clone_size: once
j_call: TRBJ2-1
cdr3_nt: TGTGCCAGCAGCGTCGGGGGACCTGCATACAATGAGCAGTTCTTC
cdr3_aa: CASSVGGPAYNEQFF

d_call: NA
v_call: TRBV9
clone_size: NA
j_call: TRBJ2-7
cdr3_nt: TGTGCCAGCAGCGTCCAGGGTCTGCCCTACGAGCAGTACTTC
cdr3_aa: CASSVQGLPYEQYF

d_call: NA
v_call: TRBV4-1
clone_size: NA
j_call: TRBJ2-1
cdr3_nt: TGCGCCAGCAGCCAAGAGAACCCGGGACTTAGAGAGCAGTTCTTC
cdr3_aa: CASSQENPGLREQFF

d_call: NA
v_call: TRBV20-1
clone_size: once
j_call: TRBJ2-2
cdr3_nt: TGCAGTGCCGAAACTACCGGGGAGCTGTTTTTT
cdr3_aa: CSAETTGELFF

d_call: TRBD1
v_call: TRBV11-3
clone_size: few
j_call: TRBJ2-7
cdr3_nt: TGTGCCAGCAGCTTAGGGACAGGGAATCATCAGTACTTC
cdr3_aa: CASSLGTGNHQYF

d_call: NA
v_call: TRBV5-1
clone_size: NA
j_call: TRBJ2-1
cdr3_nt: TGCGCCAGCAGCTTAGTTCGCTCCTACCGGAGTGAGCAGTTCTTC
cdr3_aa: CASSLVRSYRSEQFF

d_call: NA
v_call: TRBV3-1/TRBV3-2
clone_size: NA
j_call: TRBJ1-3
cdr3_nt: TGTGCCAGCAGCCAGGCCCAGTACACCATATATTTT
cdr3_aa: CASSQAQYTIYF

d_call: NA
v_call: TRBV5-1
clone_size: NA
j_call: TRBJ1-1
cdr3_nt: TGCGCCAGCAGCTTATTGGGGCGCGACACTGAAGCTTTCTTT
cdr3_aa: CASSLLGRDTEAFF

d_call: TRBD1
v_call: TRBV5-1
clone_size: NA
j_call: TRBJ1-5
cdr3_nt: TGCGCCAGCAGCTTCCGACAGGGAGATCAGCCCCAGCATTTT
cdr3_aa: CASSFRQGDQPQHF

d_call: TRBD1
v_call: TRBV6-6
clone_size: NA
j_call: TRBJ1-5
cdr3_nt: TGTGCCAGCAGTCCTCCAGGGGGCGGTCAGCCCCAGCATTTT
cdr3_aa: CASSPPGGGQPQHF

d_call: TRBD2
v_call: TRBV20-1
clone_size: NA
j_call: TRBJ2-2
cdr3_nt: TGCAGTGCTAGTAGGACTAGCGGGGGGTACACCGGGGAGCTGTTTTTT
cdr3_aa: CSASRTSGGYTGELFF

d_call: NA
v_call: TRBV19
clone_size: NA
j_call: TRBJ1-4
cdr3_nt: TGTGCCAGTAAGTCCGGGAATGAAAAACTGTTTTTT
cdr3_aa: CASKSGNEKLFF

d_call: TRBD1
v_call: TRBV6-4
clone_size: once
j_call: TRBJ1-2
cdr3_nt: TGTGCCAGCAGCGAAACAGGGGTCTATGGCTACACCTTC
cdr3_aa: CASSETGVYGYTF